This TCR beta chain derives from a study of T-cell reconstitution after alpha-beta-depleted transplantation in children. Trimming took 8 bases from V and 7 from J; bases not matched to a gene: 5. Germline assignment: CDR1 SNHLY and CDR2 FYNNEI. The CDR3 has 12 residues. Study observations and caveats: At day 60, the high TCRbeta diversity found in some patients originated from recipient T cells and thymic progenitors that had survived. Reportedly, alpha-beta T cells present about two months post-transplant originated from several hundred expanded clones of graft origin.

Using unique molecular identifiers, the investigators prepared the TCRbeta library. TCRdb fed the PCR reads into MiXCR, producing one record per CDR3 protein. This sample has under 400,000 distinct CDR3 sequences, with approximately 23% found just once. A note on this clonotype: Its matching antigen is unknown.

The chain links TRBV2 to TRBJ2-1, with 7 positions matching TRBD1. The sample here was PBMCs, mostly from graft donor cells, taken 180 days after TCRalphabeta/CD19-depleted stem cell transplant. This sequence was found in a male patient between 5 and 17 years old who had a stem cell transplant for acute lymphoblastic leukemia, so the T cells may come from the graft donor. The CDR3 reads CASRQGGNEQFF. The CDR3 nucleotides are TGTGCCAGCCGACAGGGTGGGAATGAGCAGTTCTTC.